These T cell receptor beta chains were read from a single sample in a study of blood T cell repertoires in COVID-19. The data were produced by immunoSEQ multiplex PCR, yet TCRdb's version contains in-frame clones alone and is incomplete. Of hundreds of thousands of clones in the sample, 86% were seen once. Sequenced input: PBMCs or T cells enriched from blood (not recorded which). Every receptor here comes from a woman in her thirties or forties with acute COVID-19. CDR3s include the opening cysteine and the closing phenylalanine or tryptophan. The order of the fields is V gene, clone size, D gene, J gene, CDR3 DNA, CDR3 protein. D genes are given only for firm matches. Clone size appears in some rows only: once, few, many, or a class for an expanded clone.

TRBV18	few	NA	TRBJ1-1	TGTGCCAGCTCACCTAAGAGGACTGAAGCTTTCTTT	CASSPKRTEAFF
TRBV7-9	NA	NA	TRBJ1-5	TGTGCCAGCCCCCATAGGAGGCCGCGGAATCAGCCCCAGCATTTT	CASPHRRPRNQPQHF
TRBV19	few	TRBD1	TRBJ1-2	TGTGCCAGTAACCCCGGGACAGGGGACTATGGCTACACCTTC	CASNPGTGDYGYTF
TRBV30	NA	TRBD2	TRBJ2-1	TGTGCCTGGAGTGTCTCGCTACTAGCGGGGAGTGAGCAGTTCTTC	CAWSVSLLAGSEQFF
TRBV12-5	NA	TRBD2	TRBJ2-1	TGTGCTAGTGGTTTGGTACTTTCAACTCTCGGGAGGGACGCCTACAATGAGCAGTTCTTC	CASGLVLSTLGRDAYNEQFF
TRBV19	NA	NA	TRBJ1-5	TGTGCCAGAGACAGGTCAACCCATCAGCCCCAGCATTTT	CARDRSTHQPQHF
TRBV9	NA	NA	TRBJ2-1	TGTGCCAGCAGCCAGACCCTCAGAGCGAACTCCTACAATGAGCAGTTCTTC	CASSQTLRANSYNEQFF
TRBV19	NA	TRBD2	TRBJ2-3	TGTGCCAGTAGTATATCGGCTAGCGGGAGGCCGAGAGATACGCAGTATTTT	CASSISASGRPRDTQYF
TRBV25-1	NA	NA	TRBJ1-2	TGTGCCAGCAGTGACAGGGTGGGCTATGGCTACACCTTC	CASSDRVGYGYTF
TRBV19	NA	NA	TRBJ1-1	TGTGCCAGTAGACAGACCCACATGAACACTGAAGCTTTCTTT	CASRQTHMNTEAFF
TRBV4-1	NA	NA	TRBJ2-7	TGCGCCAGCAGACCCGGACTGGATCGATTCTACGAGCAGTACTTC	CASRPGLDRFYEQYF
TRBV3-1/TRBV3-2	NA	NA	TRBJ2-3	TGTGCCAGCAGCGAGCGACTCACTACCACAGATACGCAGTATTTT	CASSERLTTTDTQYF
TRBV5-1	NA	TRBD2	TRBJ2-1	TGCGCCAGCAGCAAAGAAATAGCGGGAGCGGTTAATGAGCAGTTCTTC	CASSKEIAGAVNEQFF
TRBV7-9	NA	TRBD2	TRBJ2-5	TGTGCCAGCAGCTTAGCGGGGGGGGAGACCCAGTACTTC	CASSLAGGETQYF
TRBV6-5	NA	TRBD2	TRBJ2-7	TGTGCCAGCAGTTACTCGATGTCGGGAGGGTACGAGCAGTACTTC	CASSYSMSGGYEQYF
TRBV6-5	once	NA	TRBJ2-3	TGTGCCAGCGGAGAGGGAAAAGATACGCAGTATTTT	CASGEGKDTQYF
TRBV24-1	once	TRBD2	TRBJ2-1	TGTGCCACCAGTGATCTGGGACTAGATTACAATGAGCAGTTCTTC	CATSDLGLDYNEQFF
TRBV6-5	NA	NA	TRBJ2-5	TGTGCCAGCAGACGACTATCACAAGAGACCCAGTACTTC	CASRRLSQETQYF
TRBV7-3	NA	TRBD2	TRBJ2-7	TGTGCCAGCAGCCCTACTAGCGACTCCTACGAGCAGTACTTC	CASSPTSDSYEQYF
TRBV10-1	NA	NA	TRBJ2-7	TGCGCCAGCAGTGATAGTAGCGGTCCCTACGAGCAGTACTTC	CASSDSSGPYEQYF